This TCR beta chain was found in a study of cytomegalovirus exposure and HLA in healthy donors. Comments on this clone: The antigen is undetermined.

The CDR3 is 15 residues long. CDR1 and CDR2 from the germline V gene are MGHRA and YSYEKL. Trimming stripped 1 base from V and 3 bases from J, with 10 bases between. General study findings and limits: Among TCR beta chains, those listed as cytomegalovirus-associated numbered about 150. 16,951 TCR beta sequences were associated with HLA alleles at 0.05 false discovery rate in a later analysis. A later analysis linked a missense DCLRE1C variant to TCR beta V- and J-gene trimming.

PCR was performed using 60 Vbeta and 13 Jbeta primers. In the authors' workflow: A later analysis tallied 80 million to 100 million unique TCR beta chains, around 11 million of them shared. This table comes from immunoSEQ multiplex PCR, and its TCRdb copy is limited to in-frame clones, with some not included. V, J and clone size are those of that table, while D and trimming were read from the DNA. The sample has approximately 210,000 clones; over 80% are singletons. The V and J genes are TRBV4-1 and TRBJ2-4, with D perhaps TRBD2 (6 bases). Sequencing was done on a sample of PBMCs. This clonotype was sampled from a man aged 30 to 39 in good health and CMV-seronegative. The CDR3 sequence: CASSQVPGDKNIQYF. CDR3 in DNA: TGCGCCAGCAGCCAAGTTCCGGGGGACAAAAACATTCAGTACTTC.